This TCR beta chain was sequenced during a study of cytomegalovirus exposure and HLA in healthy donors. Study-wide results and limits: Accurate prediction of HLA-A and HLA-B alleles (for most subjects) was reportedly achieved from TCR beta sequences. Confirmation in vitro established that a few CMV-associated chains were specific for CMV antigens.

The CDR3 sequence is 12 residues long. The junction had 6 bases not matched to a gene; V was cut back by 7 bases and J by 4 bases. Germline CDR1 reads SQVTM; CDR2 reads ANQGSEA. This PCR relied on a set of 60 Vbeta primers and 13 Jbeta primers. The method was immunoSEQ multiplex PCR; TCRdb's version includes in-frame clones alone and lacks a portion of them. Of fewer than 200,000 clones listed, 82% are singletons. In regard to this clone: Its target is unknown.

The chain links TRBV29-1 to TRBJ2-7; 8 nucleotides agree with TRBD1. The sequenced sample consisted of PBMCs. The sequence came from a male donor in good health and CMV-seronegative. CDR3: CSAQTGAYEQYF. The CDR3 DNA reads TGCAGCGCTCAGACAGGGGCTTACGAGCAGTACTTC.